This T cell receptor (beta chain) appears in the sequencing data of a study of blood T cell repertoires in COVID-19. Study-level information: Whether acute or convalescent, the COVID-19 samples came from the United States, Italy and Spain. Nucleic acid was either cDNA or gDNA, and it came from T cells, B-cell-depleted T cells, or PBMCs.

In the original analysis: Estimation of nucleated cell counts relied on the amplification of reference gene primers. Assay: immunoSEQ multiplex PCR; the TCRdb copy retains only in-frame clones and omits some. From that table come the V and J calls and clone size; the DNA was used to work out D and trimming. This sample has over 110,000 clones, with roughly 80% found just once. With 5 bases clipped from V and 2 bases from J, the junction kept 7 bases outside the gene matches. From germline, CDR1 is SEHNR and CDR2 FQNEAQ (reference sequence). This CDR3 has 16 residues. The chain employs TRBV7-9 and TRBJ2-1, with TRBD2 matching over 9 bases. The source of this sequence is a man in his 70s who had recovered from COVID-19. The sequencing sample was made of peripheral blood. The CDR3 sequence is CASSPSAGGAYNEQFF. CDR3 nucleotide sequence: TGTGCCAGCAGCCCATCAGCGGGAGGCGCCTACAATGAGCAGTTCTTC.